Presented here are 24 T cell receptor beta chains from one specimen sequenced in a study of identical twins. MiXCR, applied by TCRdb to the 5' RACE reads, yields one record per CDR3 protein. The table lists about 720,000 distinct CDR3 sequences, roughly 20% of them singletons. The same sample was also used in a study of T cells expressing NK-cell markers.

The sequenced sample was PBMCs. All receptors derive from a woman between 18 and 30 years old in good health.

The chain recombines TRBV7-2 with TRBJ2-6, with no clear D. This CDR3 has 17 residues. V gave up 0 bases and J gave up 4 bases, with 13 bases separating them. CDR1 SGHTA and CDR2 FQGNSA come from the germline V gene. The CDR3 spells CASSLALPAHGANVLTF. As DNA, the CDR3 is TGTGCCAGCAGCTTAGCGCTCCCAGCCCACGGGGCCAACGTCCTGACTTTC.

CDR3 coding DNA: TGCGCCAGCAGCCAAGATAGTCTAACAGATACGCAGTATTTT. It translates to CASSQDSLTDTQYF. The gene calls are TRBV4-3 and TRBJ2-3, with unresolved D. Germline loops: CDR1 LGHNA, CDR2 YSLEER. CDR3 length equals 14 residues. With 0 bases removed from V and 3 bases from J, the gap between germline ends came to 7 bases.

This clonotype was seen more than once but under ten times. The chain recombines TRBV27 with TRBJ2-3; 10 nucleotides line up with TRBD2. Germline CDR1 reads MNHEY; CDR2 reads SMNVEV (reference sequence). The CDR3 runs to 14 residues. V lost 7 bases to trimming and J lost 6 bases; unmatched junction nucleotides: 7. CDR3 bases: TGTGCCAGCACCCGAGCGGGGGGGAAGGATACGCAGTATTTT. Translation: CASTRAGGKDTQYF.

The sample holds a few counts of this clonotype. The rearrangement joins TRBV5-1 to TRBJ2-4; possible D gene TRBD1, 5 bases. Deletions cut 0 bases from V and 6 bases from J, with 19 bases between. CDR3 length: 17 residues. Germline values: CDR1 SGHRS, CDR2 YFSETQ. The CDR3 region has the DNA TGCGCCAGCAGCTTGGAAGGATGGGGCCGCACCCCAAACATTCAGTACTTC. Its protein product is CASSLEGWGRTPNIQYF. The full variable domain, completed using reference TRBV5-1 and TRBJ2-4, is KAGVTQTPRYLIKTRGQQVTLSCSPISGHRSVSWYQQTPGQGLQFLFEYFSETQRNKGNFPGRFSGRQFSNSRSEMNVSTLELGDSALYLCASSLEGWGRTPNIQYFGAGTRLSVL.

The V and J genes are TRBV5-1 and TRBJ2-7, with TRBD2 identical over 8 bases. V lost 5 bases to trimming and J lost 5 bases; unmatched junction nucleotides: 6. Germline V lookup: CDR1 SGHRS, CDR2 YFSETQ. CDR3 length: 13 residues. CDR3 residues: CASRTGGVDEQYF. For the CDR3, the DNA is TGCGCCAGCAGGACGGGAGGGGTCGACGAGCAGTACTTC. Variable domain in full (rest from reference TRBV5-1 and TRBJ2-7): KAGVTQTPRYLIKTRGQQVTLSCSPISGHRSVSWYQQTPGQGLQFLFEYFSETQRNKGNFPGRFSGRQFSNSRSEMNVSTLELGDSALYLCASRTGGVDEQYFGPGTRLTVT.

The J gene is TRBJ2-3, the V gene TRBV5-1; 7 nucleotides align to TRBD2. Losses at the gene ends were 2 bases for V and 2 bases for J; bases not matched to a gene: 8. The CDR3 contains 16 residues. Germline assignment: CDR1 SGHRS and CDR2 YFSETQ. Here the CDR3 reads CASSLGEGLLTDTQYF. CDR3 DNA: TGCGCCAGCAGCTTAGGGGAGGGGCTCCTCACAGATACGCAGTATTTT.

V usage is TRBV7-2 and J usage is TRBJ2-1; no clear D. Per germline, CDR1 SGHTA and CDR2 FQGNSA. The CDR3 totals 15 residues. Trimming shortened V by 2 bases and J by 6 bases, and 14 bases separated the two germline ends. The CDR3 sequence is CASSLSSPSVNEQFF. The DNA for the CDR3 is TGTGCCAGCAGCTTATCTAGTCCATCCGTCAATGAGCAGTTCTTC.

The chain carries TRBV12-3 or TRBV12-4 and TRBJ2-1; 7 nucleotides agree with TRBD2. V shed 2 bases, J shed 13 bases, and the junction held 8 bases outside the gene matches. The CDR3 loop spans 13 amino acids. The CDR3: CASSLHGGGSQFF. The CDR3, as DNA: TGTGCCAGCAGTTTACATGGCGGGGGTAGCCAGTTCTTC.

V gene TRBV13 combines with J gene TRBJ2-5; D unresolved. There are 14 residues in the CDR3. CDR1 and CDR2 (germline): PRHDT, FYEKMQ (reference sequence). The germline V and J ends were trimmed by 5 bases and 1 base, with 11 bases remaining between them. DNA for the CDR3: TGTGCCAGCAGCGAGGTCCTACGCCAAGAGACCCAGTACTTC. Translation gives CASSEVLRQETQYF.

This clonotype was detected only a few times. The chain is built from TRBV10-2 and TRBJ2-7; 10 nucleotides line up with TRBD1. Per the germline V gene, CDR1 is WSHSY and CDR2 is SAAADI. Trimming removed 6 bases from V and 5 bases from J; junction bases left unmatched: 4. The CDR3 spans 13 residues. CDR3 sequence (DNA): TGCGCCAGCAGAGGGACAGGGGACCACGAGCAGTACTTC. Its translation: CASRGTGDHEQYF.

The chain combines TRBV7-9 with TRBJ2-4; unclear D gene. This CDR3 region has 14 residues. Trimming took 2 bases from V and 8 from J, leaving 13 bases between them. Per germline, CDR1 SEHNR and CDR2 FQNEAQ (reference sequence). The chain's CDR3 is CASSLSGGRDIQYF. The CDR3 coding sequence is TGTGCCAGCAGCTTATCCGGTGGTAGGGACATTCAGTACTTC. Using reference TRBV7-9 and TRBJ2-4 for the parts outside the CDR3, the full variable domain is DTGVSQNPRHKITKRGQNVTFRCDPISEHNRLYWYRQTLGQGPEFLTYFQNEAQLEKSRLLSDRFSAERPKGSFSTLEIQRTEQGDSAMYLCASSLSGGRDIQYFGAGTRLSVL.

The chain joins TRBV28 to TRBJ1-1; the D is unclear. Germline values: CDR1 MDHEN, CDR2 SYDVKM. The CDR3 covers 15 residues. Between the trimmed V and J ends, which lost 1 base and 1 base, there was a span of 10 bases. The CDR3 nucleotides are TGTGCCAGCAGTTTATCTGGACCCCCGAACACTGAAGCTTTCTTT. As protein: CASSLSGPPNTEAFF.

This clonotype was detected only a few times. This chain links TRBV12-3 or TRBV12-4 with TRBJ1-2; D is ambiguous. V lost 2 bases and J lost 7, with 20 bases in between. This CDR3 comprises 16 residues. In DNA, the CDR3 is TGTGCCAGCAGTTTAACTCCCAGAGCGGGCATCGCTGGCTACACCTTC. Translated, it gives CASSLTPRAGIAGYTF.

In its sample, this clonotype was seen a few times. The CDR3: CSARQGAGYTF. For the CDR3, the DNA is TGCAGTGCTAGACAGGGGGCTGGCTACACCTTC. The chain combines TRBV20-1 with TRBJ1-2; TRBD1 aligns across 8 bases. After removal of 2 bases from V and 7 bases from J, the junction contained 0 bases not matched to a gene. Germline lookup yields CDR1 DFQATT and CDR2 SNEGSKA (reference sequence). The CDR3 totals 11 residues.

This clonotype has ten or more counts. V gene TRBV12-3 or TRBV12-4 combines with J gene TRBJ2-5; D gene unclear. The CDR3 is 13 amino acids. Trimming pared 3 bases from V and 1 base from J, leaving 6 bases between. Written as DNA, the CDR3 is TGTGCCAGCAGTTTTATCCGCCAAGAGACCCAGTACTTC. This codes for CASSFIRQETQYF.

The V and J genes are TRBV24-1 and TRBJ1-2, with unresolved D. Trimming took off 1 base at V and 0 bases at J, with 5 bases between the two ends. Per germline, CDR1 KGHDR and CDR2 SFDVKD. The CDR3 covers 14 residues. The CDR3, as DNA: TGTGCCACCAGTGATTTTTCTACTAACTATGGCTACACCTTC. Translation: CATSDFSTNYGYTF.

This rearrangement joins TRBV14 to TRBJ2-1, with D possibly being TRBD2 (5 bases). CDR1 is SGHDN, CDR2 FVKESK, per germline. The CDR3 consists of 14 residues. Trimming removed 2 bases from V and 5 bases from J, with 10 bases in between. As DNA, the CDR3 is TGTGCCAGCAGCCAATTAGCGTACCACAATGAGCAGTTCTTC. Translated: CASSQLAYHNEQFF.

This clonotype occurred a few times. V is TRBV7-8 and J is TRBJ1-5, with D uncertain. Germline CDR1 and CDR2: SGHVS and FQNEAQ. Trimming left V 3 bases short and J 2 bases short, with 14 bases between. The CDR3 consists of 16 residues. CDR3 nucleotides: TGTGCCAGCAGCTTCTCCAGGCAGGTGGGCAATCAGCCCCAGCATTTT. It encodes CASSFSRQVGNQPQHF.

J is TRBJ2-1 and V is TRBV9; 10 bases match TRBD2. With 0 bases clipped from V and 7 bases from J, the junction kept 4 bases outside the gene matches. Germline CDR1 is SGDLS and CDR2 is YYNGEE. This CDR3 comprises 15 residues. CDR3 sequence (DNA): TGTGCCAGCAGCGTAGTGGCTAGCGGGGGAAATGAGCAGTTCTTC. Protein: CASSVVASGGNEQFF.

This clonotype was recorded once. The genes are TRBV5-1 and TRBJ2-6; D is ambiguous. V was shortened by 3 bases and J by 4 bases, with 20 bases between the two germline ends. Per germline, CDR1 SGHRS and CDR2 YFSETQ. This CDR3 contains 18 residues. CDR3 DNA sequence: TGCGCCAGCAGCTGGGGTGGGCTTTCACCCGAGGGGGCCAACGTCCTGACTTTC. Translating gives CASSWGGLSPEGANVLTF.

This clonotype was counted many times. CDR3 residues: CSGLAGAPYEQYF. CDR3 nucleotide sequence: TGCAGCGGGCTAGCGGGAGCCCCCTACGAGCAGTACTTC. The gene calls are TRBV29-1 and TRBJ2-7, with 10 bases matching TRBD2. Per the germline V gene, CDR1 is SQVTM and CDR2 is ANQGSEA. Trimming removed 7 bases from V and 2 bases from J; junction bases left unmatched: 5. There are 13 residues in the CDR3.

In this sample, this clonotype turned up a few times. The chain employs TRBV12-3 or TRBV12-4 and TRBJ1-3, with D possibly matching TRBD1 (5 bases). The CDR3 contains 14 residues. V was cut by 3 bases and J by 4 bases, with 10 bases left in between. The CDR3 loop is CASSFTGPGNTIYF. The CDR3 DNA reads TGTGCCAGCAGTTTCACGGGGCCCGGAAACACCATATATTTT.

This sequence joins TRBV9 and TRBJ2-2; 8 nucleotides agree with TRBD2. J gave up 4 bases and V 4 bases, and 9 bases lay outside the gene matches. The CDR3 covers 16 residues. Germline V gives CDR1 SGDLS, CDR2 YYNGEE. CDR3 in DNA: TGTGCCAGCAGCAAACGGGAGGGCCACCTCACCGGGGAGCTGTTTTTT. Amino acid sequence: CASSKREGHLTGELFF. The complete variable domain, with remaining parts taken from reference TRBV9 and TRBJ2-2, reads DSGVTQTPKHLITATGQRVTLRCSPRSGDLSVYWYQQSLDQGLQFLIQYYNGEERAKGNILERFSAQQFPDLHSELNLSSLELGDSALYFCASSKREGHLTGELFFGEGSRLTVL.

This clonotype appeared a few times. The chain is built from TRBV3-1 and TRBJ2-3; D possibly corresponds to TRBD2 (5 bases). This CDR3 has 16 residues. The germline CDR1 and CDR2 sequences are LGHDT and YNNKEL (reference sequence). The ends were cut back, 4 bases at V and 7 bases at J, with 21 bases in the middle. CDR3 DNA: TGTGCCAGCAGCCGAGCCCACAGCGGCCTCACGAATACGCAGTATTTT. This sequence encodes CASSRAHSGLTNTQYF.